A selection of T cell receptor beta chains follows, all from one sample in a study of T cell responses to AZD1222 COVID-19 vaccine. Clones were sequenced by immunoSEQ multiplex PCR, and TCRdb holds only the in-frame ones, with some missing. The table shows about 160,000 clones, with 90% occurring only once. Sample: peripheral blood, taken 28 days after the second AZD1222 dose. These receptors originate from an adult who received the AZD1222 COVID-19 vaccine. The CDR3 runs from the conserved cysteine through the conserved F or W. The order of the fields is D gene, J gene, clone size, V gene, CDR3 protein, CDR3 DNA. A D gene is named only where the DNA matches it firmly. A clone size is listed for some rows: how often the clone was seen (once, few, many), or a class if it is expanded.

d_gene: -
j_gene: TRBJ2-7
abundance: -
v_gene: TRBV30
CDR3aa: CAWTLQRGYEQYF
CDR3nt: TGTGCCTGGACTCTTCAGAGGGGCTACGAGCAGTACTTC

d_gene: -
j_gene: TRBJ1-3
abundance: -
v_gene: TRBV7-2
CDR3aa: CASSLSQYSGNTIYF
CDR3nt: TGTGCCAGCAGCTTAAGTCAGTACTCTGGAAACACCATATATTTT

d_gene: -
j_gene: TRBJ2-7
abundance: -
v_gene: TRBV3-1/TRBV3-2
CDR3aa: CASSQDGGTGEQYF
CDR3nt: TGTGCCAGCAGCCAAGATGGGGGAACCGGCGAGCAGTACTTC

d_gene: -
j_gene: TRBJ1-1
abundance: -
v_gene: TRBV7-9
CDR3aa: CASSRQTSEAFF
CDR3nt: TGTGCCAGCAGTAGACAGACCAGTGAAGCTTTCTTT

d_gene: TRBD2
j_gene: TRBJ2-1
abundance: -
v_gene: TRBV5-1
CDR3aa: CASSFPETSGSRYNEQFF
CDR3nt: TGCGCCAGCAGCTTTCCCGAGACTAGCGGGAGCCGTTACAATGAGCAGTTCTTC

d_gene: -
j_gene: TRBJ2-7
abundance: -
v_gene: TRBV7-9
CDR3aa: CASSYDRDYEQYF
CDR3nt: TGTGCCAGCAGCTACGATAGGGACTACGAGCAGTACTTC

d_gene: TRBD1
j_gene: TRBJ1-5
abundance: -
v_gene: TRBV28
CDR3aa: CASSSIFTTGEIQPQHF
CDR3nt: TGTGCCAGCAGTTCCATATTCACGACAGGGGAGATTCAGCCCCAGCATTTT

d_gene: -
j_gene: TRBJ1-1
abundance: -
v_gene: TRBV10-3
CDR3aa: CAIRDRSEAFF
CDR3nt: TGTGCCATCAGAGACAGGTCTGAAGCTTTCTTT

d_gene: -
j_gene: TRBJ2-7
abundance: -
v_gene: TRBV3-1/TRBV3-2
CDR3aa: CASSQQGPYEQYF
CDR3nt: TGTGCCAGCAGCCAGCAGGGTCCCTACGAGCAGTACTTC

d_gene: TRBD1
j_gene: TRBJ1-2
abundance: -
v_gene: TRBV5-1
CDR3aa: CASSPRTGGSHNYGYTF
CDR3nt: TGCGCCAGCAGCCCCCGGACAGGGGGCTCCCATAACTATGGCTACACCTTC

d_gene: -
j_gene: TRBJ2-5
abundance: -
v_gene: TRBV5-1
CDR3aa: CASSSPGETQYF
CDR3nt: TGCGCCAGCAGCTCCCCCGGGGAGACCCAGTACTTC

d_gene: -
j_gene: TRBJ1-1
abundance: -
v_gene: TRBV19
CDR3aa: CASKGGRANTEAFF
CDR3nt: TGTGCCAGTAAGGGCGGCAGGGCGAACACTGAAGCTTTCTTT

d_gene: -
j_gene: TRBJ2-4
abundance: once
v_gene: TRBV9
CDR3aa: CASSGGEWDIQYF
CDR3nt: TGTGCCAGCAGCGGTGGGGAGTGGGACATTCAGTACTTC

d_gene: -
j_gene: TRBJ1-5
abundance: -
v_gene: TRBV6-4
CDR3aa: CARAQGDQPQHF
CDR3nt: TGTGCCAGAGCCCAGGGCGATCAGCCCCAGCATTTT

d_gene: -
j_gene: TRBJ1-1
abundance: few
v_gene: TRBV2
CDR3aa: CASGRGGADHTEAFF
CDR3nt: TGTGCCAGCGGCCGGGGGGGAGCCGATCACACTGAAGCTTTCTTT

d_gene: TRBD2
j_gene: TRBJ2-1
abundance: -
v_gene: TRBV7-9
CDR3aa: CASSSPGLPYNEQFF
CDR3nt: TGTGCCAGCAGCTCTCCGGGACTACCATACAATGAGCAGTTCTTC

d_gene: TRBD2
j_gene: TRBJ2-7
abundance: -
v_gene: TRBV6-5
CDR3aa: CASSYGWGGYEQYF
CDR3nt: TGTGCCAGCAGTTACGGGTGGGGGGGCTACGAGCAGTACTTC

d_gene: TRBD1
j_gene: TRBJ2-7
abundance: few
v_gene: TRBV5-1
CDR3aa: CASSPTGYSYEQYF
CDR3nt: TGCGCCAGCAGCCCGACAGGGTACTCCTACGAGCAGTACTTC

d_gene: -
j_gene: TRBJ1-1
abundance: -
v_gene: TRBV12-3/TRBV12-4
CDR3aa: CASSRMQQTEAFF
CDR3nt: TGTGCCAGCAGCCGCATGCAGCAGACTGAAGCTTTCTTT

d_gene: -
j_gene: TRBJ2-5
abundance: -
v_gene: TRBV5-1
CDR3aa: CASSPTLAETQYF
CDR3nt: TGCGCCAGCAGCCCGACCCTTGCAGAGACCCAGTACTTC

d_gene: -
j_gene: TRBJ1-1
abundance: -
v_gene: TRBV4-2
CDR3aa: CASSQKRGLNTEAFF
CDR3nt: TGTGCCAGCAGCCAAAAACGAGGGCTGAACACTGAAGCTTTCTTT

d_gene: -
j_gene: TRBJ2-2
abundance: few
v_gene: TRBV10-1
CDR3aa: CASSESAGRIGELFF
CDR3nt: TGCGCCAGCAGTGAGTCGGCCGGGCGTATCGGGGAGCTGTTTTTT

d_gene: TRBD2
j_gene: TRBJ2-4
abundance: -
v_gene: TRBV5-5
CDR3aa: CASSLALGLAGVGAKNIQYF
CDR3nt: TGTGCCAGCAGCTTGGCCCTGGGACTAGCGGGAGTAGGAGCCAAAAACATTCAGTACTTC

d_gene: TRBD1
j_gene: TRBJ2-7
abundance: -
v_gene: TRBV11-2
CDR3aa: CASSLPGQTYEQYF
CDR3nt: TGTGCCAGCAGCTTGCCGGGACAGACCTACGAGCAGTACTTC

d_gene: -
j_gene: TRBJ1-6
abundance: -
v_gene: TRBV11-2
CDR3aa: CASSLEPGVSSPLHF
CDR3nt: TGTGCCAGCAGCTTGGAACCAGGGGTTTCCTCACCCCTCCACTTT

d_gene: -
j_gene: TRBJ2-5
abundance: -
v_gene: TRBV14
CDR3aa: CASSQDLTAQETQYF
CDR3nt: TGTGCCAGCAGCCAGGACCTGACAGCTCAAGAGACCCAGTACTTC

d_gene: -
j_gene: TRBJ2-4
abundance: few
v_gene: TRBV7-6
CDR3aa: CASSAAGPGGNIQYF
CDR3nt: TGTGCCAGCAGCGCTGCGGGCCCTGGGGGTAACATTCAGTACTTC

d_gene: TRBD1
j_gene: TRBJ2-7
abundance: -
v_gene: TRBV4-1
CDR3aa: CASSQDDRAIFPYEQYF
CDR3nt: TGCGCCAGCAGCCAAGACGACAGGGCGATTTTCCCCTACGAGCAGTACTTC

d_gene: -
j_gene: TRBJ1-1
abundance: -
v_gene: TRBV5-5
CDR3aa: CASSFHLNTEAFF
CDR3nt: TGTGCCAGCAGCTTTCATCTGAACACTGAAGCTTTCTTT

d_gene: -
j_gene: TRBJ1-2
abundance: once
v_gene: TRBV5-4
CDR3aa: CASSPRAGGPGNYGYTF
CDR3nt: TGTGCCAGCAGCCCAAGGGCGGGGGGCCCGGGTAACTATGGCTACACCTTC

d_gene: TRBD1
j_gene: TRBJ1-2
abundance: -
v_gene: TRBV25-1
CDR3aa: CASSEGDRAGYTF
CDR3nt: TGTGCCAGCAGTGAAGGGGACAGGGCTGGCTACACCTTC

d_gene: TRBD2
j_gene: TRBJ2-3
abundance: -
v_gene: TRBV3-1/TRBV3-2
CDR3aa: CASSPGLAGFSTDTQYF
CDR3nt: TGTGCCAGCAGCCCGGGACTAGCGGGCTTTAGCACAGATACGCAGTATTTT

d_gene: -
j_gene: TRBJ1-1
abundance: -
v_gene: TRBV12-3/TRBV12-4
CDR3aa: CASSPRVTEAFF
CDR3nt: TGTGCCAGCAGCCCCAGGGTAACTGAAGCTTTCTTT

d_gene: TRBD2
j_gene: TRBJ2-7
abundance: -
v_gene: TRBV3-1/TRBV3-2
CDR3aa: CASSPGGGSYEQYF
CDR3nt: TGTGCCAGCAGCCCCGGGGGGGGGTCCTACGAGCAGTACTTC